The 14 T cell receptor beta chains presented below share a single source sample, sequenced in a study of shared clonotypes between healthy human individuals. Measured with immunoSEQ multiplex PCR; TCRdb has only the in-frame clones, and not every one. The table lists more than 500,000 clones, roughly 96% of them singletons. Naive CD8 cells, CD45RO-negative and positively selected for CCR7, excluded terminally differentiated effector memory CD45RA+ cells. The sequenced sample was naive CD8+ T cells sorted from blood. These TCRs come from a woman aged 25-40 years in good health.

This clone was seen a few times. Other DNA sequences in the same sample also yield this CDR3. The rearrangement links TRBV5-4 to TRBJ2-5; the D is unclear. The CDR3 covers 13 residues. Per germline, CDR1 SGHNT and CDR2 YYREEE (reference sequence). Trimming pared 0 bases from V and 2 bases from J, leaving 5 bases between. In nucleotides, the CDR3 is TGTGCCAGCAGCTTGGCCGCACAAGAGACCCAGTACTTC. The encoded protein is CASSLAAQETQYF.

The genes are TRBV27 and TRBJ2-1; TRBD2 is a possible D gene (6 bases). CDR1 and CDR2 from the germline V gene are MNHEY and SMNVEV (reference sequence). The CDR3 length is 16 residues. V lost 2 bases and J 0 bases, leaving 11 bases between the germline ends. In DNA form, the CDR3 reads TGTGCCAGCAGTTTAACTAGCTTAAGCTCCTACAATGAGCAGTTCTTC. Translated: CASSLTSLSSYNEQFF.

V gene TRBV4-1 combines with J gene TRBJ1-3; a weak D match, TRBD1 (6 bases). V lost 5 bases and J 1 base, leaving 12 bases between the germline ends. Germline V gene lookup returns CDR1 MGHRA and CDR2 YSYEKL. The CDR3 is 15 amino acids. The CDR3 protein is CASSLQGNSGNTIYF. The CDR3 region has the DNA TGCGCCAGCAGCTTACAGGGAAATTCTGGAAACACCATATATTTT.

This chain links TRBV7-2 with TRBJ2-1, with D hard to call. Trimming pared 5 bases from V and 4 bases from J, leaving 6 bases between. The germline V gene has CDR1 SGHTA and CDR2 FQGNSA. The CDR3 has 12 residues. The CDR3 coding sequence is TGTGCCAGCAGCATATATTACAATGAGCAGTTCTTC. Encoded protein: CASSIYYNEQFF.

The V and J genes are TRBV4-1 and TRBJ2-1, with 9 bases that match TRBD2. The CDR3 covers 17 residues. Germline trimming cut 4 bases from V and 3 bases from J; bases unmatched to any gene: 10. Germline values: CDR1 MGHRA, CDR2 YSYEKL. The DNA of the CDR3 is TGCGCCAGCAGCCCGGGCACCGGGACTAGCAGCTACAATGAGCAGTTCTTC. Protein sequence: CASSPGTGTSSYNEQFF.

Worth noting for this clone: This CDR3 is also generated by other DNA sequences in the sample. The rearrangement joins TRBV7-8 to TRBJ2-7, with D tentatively TRBD1 or TRBD2 (5 bases each). The CDR3 contains 13 residues. Germline-derived CDR1 and CDR2 are SGHVS and FQNEAQ. V lost 5 bases, J lost 3 bases, and 11 bases lay in between. CDR3 loop: CASSLGPSYEQYF. DNA of the CDR3: TGTGCCAGCAGCCTGGGACCGAGCTACGAGCAGTACTTC.

The chain combines TRBV7-9 with TRBJ2-1; D uncertain. Germline CDR1 and CDR2: SEHNR and FQNEAQ (reference sequence). The CDR3 has 16 residues. Trimming took 3 bases from V and 0 from J, leaving 12 bases between them. The CDR3 loop reads CASSFSTAPSYNEQFF. The DNA for the CDR3 is TGTGCCAGCAGCTTCTCGACTGCTCCCTCCTACAATGAGCAGTTCTTC.

The rearrangement links TRBV5-8 to TRBJ2-6, with D uncertain. Trimming removed 0 bases at V and 3 bases at J, with 7 bases between. This CDR3 is built from 15 residues. CDR1 is SGHTS and CDR2 is YDEGEE in the germline V gene. The CDR3, as DNA: TGTGCCAGCAGCTTGGCCCTCCTTGGGGCCAACGTCCTGACTTTC. Its translation: CASSLALLGANVLTF.

This chain uses TRBV4-2 with TRBJ2-7, with TRBD2 identical over 9 bases. This CDR3 region has 14 residues. Trimming at V came to 4 bases and at J to 3 bases, leaving 4 bases not matched to a gene. Germline CDR1 is LGHNA and CDR2 is YNFKEQ. CDR3 sequence: CASSPLAGYYEQYF. CDR3 nucleotides: TGTGCCAGCAGCCCCCTAGCGGGGTACTACGAGCAGTACTTC.

This chain joins TRBV5-6 and TRBJ2-7; 7 nucleotides align to TRBD2. CDR1 is SGHDT, CDR2 YYEEEE, per germline. Germline trimming cut 5 bases from V and 7 bases from J; bases unmatched to any gene: 9. The CDR3 has 13 residues. The CDR3 loop reads CASSPGAGWEQYF. The DNA for the CDR3 is TGTGCCAGCAGTCCTGGAGCGGGATGGGAGCAGTACTTC.

The V and J genes are TRBV27 and TRBJ2-7, with unresolved D. The V and J ends lost 5 bases and 0 bases respectively, with 8 bases between them. The CDR3 is 13 amino acids. The germline V gene encodes CDR1 MNHEY and CDR2 SMNVEV (reference sequence). CDR3 sequence reads: CASSGVDSYEQYF. As DNA, the CDR3 is TGTGCCAGCAGTGGTGTCGACTCCTACGAGCAGTACTTC.

The rearrangement links TRBV2 to TRBJ2-1; 10 bases line up with TRBD2. The ends lost 8 bases at V and 7 bases at J; junction bases unmatched: 5. CDR3 length: 13 amino acids. Germline CDR1 is SNHLY and CDR2 is FYNNEI. The CDR3 nucleotides read TGTGCCAGCCGTAGCGGGAGGAGGAATGAGCAGTTCTTC. Translating it yields CASRSGRRNEQFF.

The chain couples TRBV9 to TRBJ2-3, with unresolved D. The CDR3 runs 15 residues. V lost 4 bases, J lost 5 bases, and 17 bases lay in between. Germline V lookup: CDR1 SGDLS, CDR2 YYNGEE. Here the CDR3 DNA reads TGTGCCAGCAGCCCCACCGGCATGTTGGGAGATACGCAGTATTTT. Translated, it gives CASSPTGMLGDTQYF.

V usage is TRBV19 and J usage is TRBJ1-5, with D perhaps matching TRBD1 (5 bases). The length of the CDR3 is 15 residues. V gave up 5 bases and J gave up 6 bases, with 17 bases separating them. Germline V gene sequence: CDR1 LNHDA, CDR2 SQIVND (reference sequence). The DNA for the CDR3 is TGTGCCAGTAGTCCCTGGGAGGGGATAGGTCAGCCCCAGCATTTT. Protein sequence: CASSPWEGIGQPQHF.